This T cell receptor beta chain was found in a study of blood T cell repertoires in COVID-19 (dated by TCRdb to the early 2020s). For the study in its entirety: Samples from collaborators originated in the United States, Italy and Spain and spanned both the acute and convalescent phases of COVID-19. The repertoires were made available in a free public database intended to serve as a resource for research on the immune response to SARS-CoV-2. Where HLA class I and class II types were available, the types were taken from metadata supplied by the sample provider, not from assay-based typing. Subjects who had been exposed to COVID-19, were actively infected with it, or had recovered from it provided the deeply sampled blood TCRbeta repertoires that made up the dataset. The prospective study material was composed of cDNA or gDNA derived from T cells, B-cell-depleted T cells, or PBMCs. Sample metadata almost always included a de-identified subject ID, COVID-19 status, age in years and sex. The samples were drawn from the first 160 participants of the ongoing ImmuneRACE study and from more than 1,000 subjects provided by 6 global collaborators. General conclusions and limits of the study: How much clinical and demographic metadata was included differed by source and by participant, and the metadata was provided uncurated.

From the germline V gene, CDR1 is SGHAT and CDR2 is FQNNGV. V and J are truncated by 3 bases and 0 bases respectively, leaving an intervening sequence of 12 bases. CDR3 length: 15 amino acids, cysteine to phenylalanine. The CDR3 DNA has 45 bases and is translated from base 1. The immunoSEQ Assay, a bias-controlled multiplex PCR, was used to amplify TCRbeta CDR3 regions from genomic DNA. Concerning the study's data processing: Within the assay, amplification of reference gene primers was used to estimate how many nucleated cells each sample contained. To quantify the absolute abundance of each unique TCRbeta CDR3 rearrangement, sequence reads were collapsed and filtered. For each sample, productive Simpson clonality was calculated by taking the square root of Simpson's diversity index across productive rearrangements. TCRdb carries this immuneACCESS record with in-frame sequences only. Its versions omit some clonotypes, under half of them owing to an unresolved V gene in the studies checked, with the rest unexplained. V, J and clone size are taken as reported in that table, and D and trimming were inferred from the DNA itself. The sample table contains some 190,000 clones; only one count was recorded for roughly 76% of them. The leading ten clones occupy 11% of the sample.

With respect to this clone: Its antigen remains undetermined. Nothing much larger sits one base from this clone, and base qualities are not available.

At one collaborating source in Seattle, patients were enrolled during active infection and were followed longitudinally through the course of disease. The collaborating institutions used their own protocols to collect whole blood in K2EDTA tubes. For TCRbeta analysis, collaborator samples were shipped as frozen whole blood, as isolated PBMCs, or as DNA extracted from either sample type. The sequenced sample was peripheral blood. The V and J genes are TRBV11-2 and TRBJ2-7; TRBD2 might be the D gene, on 6 matching bases. The receptor comes from a woman in her thirties or forties with COVID-19, enrolled during active disease. CDR3 sequence: CASSFSGYTSYEQYF. The DNA reads as follows: TGTGCCAGCAGCTTTAGCGGATATACCTCCTACGAGCAGTACTTC.